This T cell receptor beta chain was captured in a study of spatial heterogeneity in lung cancer. Study-wide background: For the average unique TCR and UMI combination, more than nine occurrences appeared in raw reads. Study-wide points: More often at tumor resection than at routine follow-up, ubiquitous expanded tumor TCRs were detected in the blood.

A unique molecular identifier was attached to every TCR cDNA molecule. TCRdb analysed the 5' RACE reads with MiXCR anew, one entry per CDR3 protein. The sample shows tens of thousands of distinct CDR3 sequences, approximately 13% of them seen only once. Stated time point: sample taken at primary tumor resection. This clonotype was detected only once. The target antigen is unknown. The CDR3 runs 13 residues. Trimming removed 2 bases from V and 3 bases from J, with 8 bases in between. Germline V CDR1 and CDR2: SGHRS, YFSETQ. This rearrangement joins TRBV5-1 to TRBJ1-1; unclear D gene. The source is a male donor with early-stage non-small cell lung cancer. The sequencing used PBMCs, collected at surgery. The CDR3 DNA follows: TGCGCCAGCAGCTTTTCGGTGGACACTGAAGCTTTCTTT. This translates into CASSFSVDTEAFF.